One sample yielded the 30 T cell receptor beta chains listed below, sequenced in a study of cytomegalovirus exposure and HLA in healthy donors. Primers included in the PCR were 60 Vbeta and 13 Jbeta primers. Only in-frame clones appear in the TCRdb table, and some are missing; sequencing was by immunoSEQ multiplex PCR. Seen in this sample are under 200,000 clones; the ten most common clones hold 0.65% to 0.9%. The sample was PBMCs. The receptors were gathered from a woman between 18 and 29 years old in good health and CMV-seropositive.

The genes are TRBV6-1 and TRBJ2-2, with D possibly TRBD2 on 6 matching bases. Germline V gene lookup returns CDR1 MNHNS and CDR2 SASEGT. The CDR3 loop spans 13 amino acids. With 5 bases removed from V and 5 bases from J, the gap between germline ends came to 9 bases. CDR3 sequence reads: CASSLAATGELFF. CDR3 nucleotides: TGTGCCAGCAGTTTAGCGGCTACCGGGGAGCTGTTTTTT.

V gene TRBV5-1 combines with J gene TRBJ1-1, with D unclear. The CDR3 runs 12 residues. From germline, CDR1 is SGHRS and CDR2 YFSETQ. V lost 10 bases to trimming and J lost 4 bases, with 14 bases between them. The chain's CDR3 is CACRGGPTEAFF. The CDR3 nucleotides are TGCGCCTGCCGAGGCGGTCCCACTGAAGCTTTCTTT. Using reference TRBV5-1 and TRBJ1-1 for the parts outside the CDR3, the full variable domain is KAGVTQTPRYLIKTRGQQVTLSCSPISGHRSVSWYQQTPGQGLQFLFEYFSETQRNKGNFPGRFSGRQFSNSRSEMNVSTLELGDSALYLCACRGGPTEAFFGQGTRLTVV.

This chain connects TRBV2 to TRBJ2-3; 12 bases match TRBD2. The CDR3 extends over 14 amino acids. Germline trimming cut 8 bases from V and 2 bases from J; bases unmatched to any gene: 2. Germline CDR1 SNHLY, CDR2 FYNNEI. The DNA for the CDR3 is TGTGCCAGCGGACTAGCGGGGATCACAGATACGCAGTATTTT. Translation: CASGLAGITDTQYF.

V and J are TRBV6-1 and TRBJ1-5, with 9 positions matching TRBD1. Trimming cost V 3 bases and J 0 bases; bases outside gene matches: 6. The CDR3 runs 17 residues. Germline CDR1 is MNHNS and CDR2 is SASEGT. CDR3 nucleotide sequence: TGTGCCAGCAGTGATTCCACAGGGGGCCATAGCAATCAGCCCCAGCATTTT. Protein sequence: CASSDSTGGHSNQPQHF.

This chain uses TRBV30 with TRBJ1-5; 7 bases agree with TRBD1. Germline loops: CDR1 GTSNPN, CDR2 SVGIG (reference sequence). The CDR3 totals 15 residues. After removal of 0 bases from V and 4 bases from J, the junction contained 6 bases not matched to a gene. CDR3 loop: CAWSVTWDSNQPQHF. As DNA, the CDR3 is TGTGCCTGGAGTGTTACGTGGGACAGTAATCAGCCCCAGCATTTT.

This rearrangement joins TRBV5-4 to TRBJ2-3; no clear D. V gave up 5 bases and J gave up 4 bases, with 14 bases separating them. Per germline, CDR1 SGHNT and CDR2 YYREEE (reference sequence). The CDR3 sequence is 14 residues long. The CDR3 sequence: CASSYSGGPDTQYF. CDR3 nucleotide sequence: TGTGCCAGCAGTTACTCCGGCGGTCCAGATACGCAGTATTTT.

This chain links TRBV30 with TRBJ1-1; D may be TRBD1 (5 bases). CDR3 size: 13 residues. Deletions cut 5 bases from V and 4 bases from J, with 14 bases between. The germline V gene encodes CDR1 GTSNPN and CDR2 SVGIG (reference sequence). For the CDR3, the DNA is TGTGCCTGGGACAGCGGGAGATCCACTGAAGCTTTCTTT. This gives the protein CAWDSGRSTEAFF.

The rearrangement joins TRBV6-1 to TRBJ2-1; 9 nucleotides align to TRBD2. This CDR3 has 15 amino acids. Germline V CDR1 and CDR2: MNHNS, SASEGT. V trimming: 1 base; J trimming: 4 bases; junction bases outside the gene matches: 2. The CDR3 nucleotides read TGTGCCAGCAGTGAAGTGCTAGCGGGGTACAATGAGCAGTTCTTC. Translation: CASSEVLAGYNEQFF.

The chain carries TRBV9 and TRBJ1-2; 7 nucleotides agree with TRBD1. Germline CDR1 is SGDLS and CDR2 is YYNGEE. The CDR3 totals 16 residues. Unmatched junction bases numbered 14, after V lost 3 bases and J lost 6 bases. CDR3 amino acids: CASSARTGLSPDGYTF. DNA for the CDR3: TGTGCCAGCAGCGCCCGGACAGGACTCTCACCGGATGGCTACACCTTC.

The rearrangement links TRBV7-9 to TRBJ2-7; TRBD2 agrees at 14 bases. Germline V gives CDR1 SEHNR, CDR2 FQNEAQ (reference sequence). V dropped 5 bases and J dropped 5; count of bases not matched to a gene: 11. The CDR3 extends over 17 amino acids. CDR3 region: CASSPSGTSGGQDEQYF. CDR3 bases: TGTGCCAGCAGCCCCTCCGGGACTAGCGGGGGACAGGACGAGCAGTACTTC.

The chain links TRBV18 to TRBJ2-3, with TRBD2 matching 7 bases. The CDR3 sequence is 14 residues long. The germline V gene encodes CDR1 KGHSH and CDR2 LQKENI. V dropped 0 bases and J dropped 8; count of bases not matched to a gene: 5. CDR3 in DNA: TGTGCCAGCTCACCACCGGGAGGGGTTGTTACGCAGTATTTT. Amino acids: CASSPPGGVVTQYF. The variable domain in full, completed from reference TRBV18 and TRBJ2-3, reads NAGVMQNPRHLVRRRGQEARLRCSPMKGHSHVYWYRQLPEEGLKFMVYLQKENIIDESGMPKERFSAEFPKEGPSILRIQQVVRGDSAAYFCASSPPGGVVTQYFGPGTRLTVL.

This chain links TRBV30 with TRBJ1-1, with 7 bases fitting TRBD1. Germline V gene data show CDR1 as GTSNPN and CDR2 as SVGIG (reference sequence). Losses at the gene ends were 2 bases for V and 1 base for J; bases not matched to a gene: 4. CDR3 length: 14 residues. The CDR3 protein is CAWSLGTENTEAFF. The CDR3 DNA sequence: TGTGCCTGGAGTCTCGGGACAGAGAACACTGAAGCTTTCTTT.

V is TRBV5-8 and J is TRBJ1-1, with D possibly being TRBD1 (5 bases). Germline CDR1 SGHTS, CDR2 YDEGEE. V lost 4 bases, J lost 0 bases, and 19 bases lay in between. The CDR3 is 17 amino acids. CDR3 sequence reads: CASSHNGGPGLNTEAFF. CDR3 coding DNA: TGTGCCAGCAGCCACAACGGGGGACCAGGGTTGAACACTGAAGCTTTCTTT.

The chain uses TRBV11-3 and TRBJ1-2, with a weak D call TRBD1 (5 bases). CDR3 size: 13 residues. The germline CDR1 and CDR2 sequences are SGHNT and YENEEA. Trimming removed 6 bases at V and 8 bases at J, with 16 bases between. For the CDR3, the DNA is TGTGCCAGCAGAAACACCGGGGGAGGAGGCTACACCTTC. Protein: CASRNTGGGGYTF. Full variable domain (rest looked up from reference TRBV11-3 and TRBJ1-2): EAGVVQSPRYKIIEKKQPVAFWCNPISGHNTLYWYLQNLGQGPELLIRYENEEAVDDSQLPKDRFSAERLKGVDSTLKIQPAELGDSAVYLCASRNTGGGGYTFGSGTRLTVV.

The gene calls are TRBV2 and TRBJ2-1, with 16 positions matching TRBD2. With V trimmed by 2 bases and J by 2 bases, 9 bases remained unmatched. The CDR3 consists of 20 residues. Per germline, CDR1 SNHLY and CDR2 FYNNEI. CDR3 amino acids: CASSEPQGTSGGATYNEQFF. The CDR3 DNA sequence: TGTGCCAGCAGTGAACCGCAGGGGACTAGCGGGGGGGCCACCTACAATGAGCAGTTCTTC.

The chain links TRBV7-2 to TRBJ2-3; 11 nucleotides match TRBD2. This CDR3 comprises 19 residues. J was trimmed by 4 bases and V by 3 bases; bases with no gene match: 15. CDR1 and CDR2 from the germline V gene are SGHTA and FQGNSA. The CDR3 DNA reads TGTGCCAGCAGCTTTAGCGGTCTAGCGGGAGGCTATACCTCAGATACGCAGTATTTT. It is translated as CASSFSGLAGGYTSDTQYF.

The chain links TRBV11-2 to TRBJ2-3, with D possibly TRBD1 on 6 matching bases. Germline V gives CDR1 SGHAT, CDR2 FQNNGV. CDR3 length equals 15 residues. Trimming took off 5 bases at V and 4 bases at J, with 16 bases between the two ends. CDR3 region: CASSRTGQTADTQYF. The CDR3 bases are TGTGCCAGCAGCCGTACGGGACAAACGGCAGATACGCAGTATTTT.

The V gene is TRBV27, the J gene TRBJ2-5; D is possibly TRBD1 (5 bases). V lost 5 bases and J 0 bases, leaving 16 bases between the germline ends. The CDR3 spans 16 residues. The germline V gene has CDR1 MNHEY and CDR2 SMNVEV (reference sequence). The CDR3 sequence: CASSHRSPGDQETQYF. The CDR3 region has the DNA TGTGCCAGCAGTCACAGGAGCCCCGGAGACCAAGAGACCCAGTACTTC.

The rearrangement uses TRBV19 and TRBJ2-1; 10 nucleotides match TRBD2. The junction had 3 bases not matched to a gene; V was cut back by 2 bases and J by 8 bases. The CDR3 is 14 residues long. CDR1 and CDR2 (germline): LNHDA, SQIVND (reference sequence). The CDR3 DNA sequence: TGTGCCAGTAGTATACTAGCGGGGGCGGATGAGCAGTTCTTC. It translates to CASSILAGADEQFF.

The CDR3 protein is CATSRIAGGPDIQYF. In nucleotides, the CDR3 is TGTGCCACCAGCAGGATAGCGGGGGGGCCTGACATTCAGTACTTC. The V gene is TRBV15, the J gene TRBJ2-4; 11 positions agree with TRBD2. Germline CDR1 and CDR2: LNHNV and YYDKDF (reference sequence). The CDR3 consists of 15 residues. V lost 3 bases, J lost 8 bases, and 6 bases stayed unmatched.

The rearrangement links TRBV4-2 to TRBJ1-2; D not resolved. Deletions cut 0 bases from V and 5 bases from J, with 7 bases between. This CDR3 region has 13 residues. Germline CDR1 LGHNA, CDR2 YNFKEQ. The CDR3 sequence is CASSQESGYGYTF. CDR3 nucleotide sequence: TGTGCCAGCAGCCAAGAGTCAGGTTATGGCTACACCTTC.

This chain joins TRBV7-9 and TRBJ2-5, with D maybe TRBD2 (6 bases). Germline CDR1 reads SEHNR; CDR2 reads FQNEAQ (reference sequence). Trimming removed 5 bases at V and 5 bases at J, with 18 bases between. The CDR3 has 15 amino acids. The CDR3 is CASSPGFGGKETQYF. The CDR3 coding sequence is TGTGCCAGCAGCCCAGGTTTTGGGGGGAAGGAGACCCAGTACTTC.

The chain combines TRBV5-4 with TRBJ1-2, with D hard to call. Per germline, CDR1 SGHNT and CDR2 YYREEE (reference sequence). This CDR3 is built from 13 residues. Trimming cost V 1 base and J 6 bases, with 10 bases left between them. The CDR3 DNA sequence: TGTGCCAGCAGCTTGTACGACTCGGATGGCTACACCTTC. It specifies CASSLYDSDGYTF.

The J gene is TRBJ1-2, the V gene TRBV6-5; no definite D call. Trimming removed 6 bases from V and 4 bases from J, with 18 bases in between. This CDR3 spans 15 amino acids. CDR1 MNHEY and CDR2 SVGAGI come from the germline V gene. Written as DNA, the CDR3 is TGTGCCAGCAGCCCAAACCAGGCTAATGTCTATGGCTACACCTTC. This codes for CASSPNQANVYGYTF.

This CDR3 is CASSLESGYEQYF. The CDR3 DNA sequence: TGTGCCAGCAGCTTAGAAAGCGGCTACGAGCAGTACTTC. This sequence joins TRBV7-9 and TRBJ2-7; D might be TRBD2 (5 bases). Trimming removed 1 base at V and 3 bases at J, with 7 bases between. From germline, CDR1 is SEHNR and CDR2 FQNEAQ (reference sequence). The CDR3 covers 13 residues. Combining the CDR3 with reference TRBV7-9 and TRBJ2-7 gives the whole variable domain DTGVSQNPRHKITKRGQNVTFRCDPISEHNRLYWYRQTLGQGPEFLTYFQNEAQLEKSRLLSDRFSAERPKGSFSTLEIQRTEQGDSAMYLCASSLESGYEQYFGPGTRLTVT.

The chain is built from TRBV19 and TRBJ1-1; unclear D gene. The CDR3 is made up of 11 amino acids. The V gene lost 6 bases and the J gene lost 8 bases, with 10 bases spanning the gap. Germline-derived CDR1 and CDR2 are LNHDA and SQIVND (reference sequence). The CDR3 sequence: CASSGRREAFF. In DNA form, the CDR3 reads TGTGCCAGTAGCGGGAGACGAGAAGCTTTCTTT.

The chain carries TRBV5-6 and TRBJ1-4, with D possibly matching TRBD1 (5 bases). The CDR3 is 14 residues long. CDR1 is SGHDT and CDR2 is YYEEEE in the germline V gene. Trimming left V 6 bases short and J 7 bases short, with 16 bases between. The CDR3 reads CASNEVGTAEKLFF. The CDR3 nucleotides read TGTGCCAGCAACGAGGTCGGGACTGCTGAAAAACTGTTTTTT.

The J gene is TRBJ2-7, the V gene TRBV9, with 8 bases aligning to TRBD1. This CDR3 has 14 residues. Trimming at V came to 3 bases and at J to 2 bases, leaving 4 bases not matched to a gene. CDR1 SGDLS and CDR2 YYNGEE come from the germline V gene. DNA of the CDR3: TGTGCCAGCAGCGGACGACAGGGGACCTACGAGCAGTACTTC. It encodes CASSGRQGTYEQYF.

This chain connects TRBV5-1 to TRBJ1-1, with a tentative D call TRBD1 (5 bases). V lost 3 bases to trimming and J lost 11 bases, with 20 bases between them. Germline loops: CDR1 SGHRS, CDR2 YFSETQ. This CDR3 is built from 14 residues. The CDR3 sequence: CASSSGGTPAGAFF. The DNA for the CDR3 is TGCGCCAGCAGCTCGGGAGGGACGCCGGCGGGGGCTTTCTTT.

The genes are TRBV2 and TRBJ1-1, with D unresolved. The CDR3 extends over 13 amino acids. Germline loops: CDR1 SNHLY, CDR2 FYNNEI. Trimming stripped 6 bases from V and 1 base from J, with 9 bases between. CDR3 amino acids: CASRVDTNTEAFF. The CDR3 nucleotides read TGTGCCAGCAGAGTAGACACGAACACTGAAGCTTTCTTT.